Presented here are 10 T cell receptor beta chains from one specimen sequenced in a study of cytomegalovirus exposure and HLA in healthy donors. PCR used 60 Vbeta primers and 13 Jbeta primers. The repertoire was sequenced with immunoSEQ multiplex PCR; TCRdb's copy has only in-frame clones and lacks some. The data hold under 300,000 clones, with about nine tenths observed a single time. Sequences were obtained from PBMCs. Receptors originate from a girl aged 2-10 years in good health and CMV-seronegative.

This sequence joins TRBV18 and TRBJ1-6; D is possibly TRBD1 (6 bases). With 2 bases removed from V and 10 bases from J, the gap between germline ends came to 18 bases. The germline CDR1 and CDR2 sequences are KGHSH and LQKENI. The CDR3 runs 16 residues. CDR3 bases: TGTGCCAGCTCACCAAGTAACAGGGTAAAGGGGTCACCCCTCCACTTT. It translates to CASSPSNRVKGSPLHF. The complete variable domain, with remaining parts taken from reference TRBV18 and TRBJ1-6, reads NAGVMQNPRHLVRRRGQEARLRCSPMKGHSHVYWYRQLPEEGLKFMVYLQKENIIDESGMPKERFSAEFPKEGPSILRIQQVVRGDSAAYFCASSPSNRVKGSPLHFGNGTRLTVT.

The CDR3 region is CASSIRTGVNTEAFF. CDR3 bases: TGTGCCAGTAGTATTCGGACAGGTGTTAACACTGAAGCTTTCTTT. V gene TRBV19 combines with J gene TRBJ1-1; TRBD1 aligns across 7 bases. J lost 2 bases, V lost 3 bases, and 6 bases had no gene match. Per the germline V gene, CDR1 is LNHDA and CDR2 is SQIVND (reference sequence). The CDR3 covers 15 residues.

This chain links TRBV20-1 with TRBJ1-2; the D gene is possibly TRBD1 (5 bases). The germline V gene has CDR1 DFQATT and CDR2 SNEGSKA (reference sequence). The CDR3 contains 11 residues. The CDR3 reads CSVRGGYGYTF. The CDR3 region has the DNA TGCAGCGTCCGGGGGGGCTATGGCTACACCTTC.

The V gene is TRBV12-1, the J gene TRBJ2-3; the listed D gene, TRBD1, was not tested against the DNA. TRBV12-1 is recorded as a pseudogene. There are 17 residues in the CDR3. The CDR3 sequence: CASSFAFTGVSTDTQYF. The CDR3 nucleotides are TGTGCCAGCAGCTTTGCGTTTACAGGAGTAAGCACAGATACGCAGTATTTT.

CDR3 DNA: TGTGCCAGCAGCGGGGGCGATAGAGGGGCTTTCTTT. It codes for CASSGGDRGAFF. V gene TRBV5-6 combines with J gene TRBJ1-1; D is perhaps TRBD1 (6 bases). V was cut by 4 bases and J by 11 bases, with 15 bases left in between. Germline V CDR1 and CDR2: SGHDT, YYEEEE. CDR3 length: 12 residues.

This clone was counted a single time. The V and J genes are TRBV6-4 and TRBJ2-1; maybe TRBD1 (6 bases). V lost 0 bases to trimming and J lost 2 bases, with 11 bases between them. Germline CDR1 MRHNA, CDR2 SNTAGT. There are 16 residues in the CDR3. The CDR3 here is CASSDSKRGTYNEQFF. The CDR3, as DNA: TGTGCCAGCAGTGACTCGAAAAGGGGGACCTACAATGAGCAGTTCTTC.

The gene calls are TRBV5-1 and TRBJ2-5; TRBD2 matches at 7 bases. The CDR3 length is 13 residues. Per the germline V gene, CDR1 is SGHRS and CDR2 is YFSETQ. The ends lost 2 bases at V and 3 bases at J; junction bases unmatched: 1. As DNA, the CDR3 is TGCGCCAGCAGCTTCCTAGCGGAAGAGACCCAGTACTTC. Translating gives CASSFLAEETQYF.

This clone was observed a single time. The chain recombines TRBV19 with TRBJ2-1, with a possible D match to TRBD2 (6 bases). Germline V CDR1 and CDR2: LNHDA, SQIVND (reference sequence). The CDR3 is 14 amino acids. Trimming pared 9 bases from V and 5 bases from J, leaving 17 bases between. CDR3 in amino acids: CASKRRESNNEQFF. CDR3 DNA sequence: TGTGCCAGCAAAAGACGGGAGAGTAACAATGAGCAGTTCTTC.

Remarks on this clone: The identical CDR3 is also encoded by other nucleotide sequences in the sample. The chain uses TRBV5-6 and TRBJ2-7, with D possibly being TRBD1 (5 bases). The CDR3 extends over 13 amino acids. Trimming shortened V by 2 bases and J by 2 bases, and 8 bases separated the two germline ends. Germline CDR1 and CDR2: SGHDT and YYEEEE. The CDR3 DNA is TGTGCCAGCAGCTTAGGCAGGGCCTACGAGCAGTACTTC. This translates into CASSLGRAYEQYF.

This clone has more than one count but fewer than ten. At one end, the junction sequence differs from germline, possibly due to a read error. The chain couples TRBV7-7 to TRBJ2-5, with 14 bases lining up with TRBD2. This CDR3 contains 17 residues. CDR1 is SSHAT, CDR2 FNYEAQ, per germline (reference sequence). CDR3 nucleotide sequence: TGTGCTAGCAGCTTGGGTGTGACTAGCGGGGGGGAAGAGACCCAGTACTTC. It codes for CASSLGVTSGGEETQYF.